Shown below are 10 T cell receptor beta chains from a single sample sequenced in a study of blood T cell repertoires in COVID-19. Sequenced by immunoSEQ multiplex PCR; TCRdb stores in-frame clones only, minus some. Of around 88,000 clones in the sample, roughly 88% were seen once. The sequenced sample consisted of peripheral blood. These receptors were collected from a woman of 80 years or more with acute or convalescent COVID-19.

V usage is TRBV28 and J usage is TRBJ2-2; 8 positions match TRBD2. The ends lost 5 bases at V and 0 bases at J; junction bases unmatched: 5. CDR1 is MDHEN and CDR2 is SYDVKM in the germline V gene. This CDR3 spans 16 amino acids. CDR3 sequence reads: CASSQPLAANTGELFF. The CDR3, as DNA: TGTGCCAGCAGTCAACCACTAGCGGCGAACACCGGGGAGCTGTTTTTT.

The chain recombines TRBV20-1 with TRBJ2-1; D unresolved. The germline V and J ends were trimmed by 2 bases and 5 bases, with 4 bases remaining between them. This CDR3 is built from 11 residues. Per the germline V gene, CDR1 is DFQATT and CDR2 is SNEGSKA (reference sequence). CDR3 amino acids: CSARPNNEQFF. CDR3 DNA: TGCAGTGCTAGACCTAACAATGAGCAGTTCTTC.

CDR3 loop: CASSHTGQGSGYTF. In DNA form, the CDR3 reads TGTGCCAGCAGCCACACCGGACAGGGCAGTGGCTACACCTTC. The chain couples TRBV3-1 (or the pseudogene TRBV3-2) to TRBJ1-2; 8 nucleotides align to TRBD1. The CDR3 has 14 amino acids. V shed 3 bases, J shed 7 bases, and the junction held 7 bases outside the gene matches. Germline V gene sequence: CDR1 LGHDT, CDR2 YNNKEL (reference sequence).

J is TRBJ1-2 and V is TRBV5-1; D remains unclear. CDR1 SGHRS and CDR2 YFSETQ come from the germline V gene. Trimming took off 4 bases at V and 5 bases at J, with 18 bases between the two ends. The CDR3 is made up of 15 amino acids. CDR3 nucleotides: TGCGCCAGCAGCAATAATTCTAATATCCCATATGGCTACACCTTC. Its protein product is CASSNNSNIPYGYTF.

V and J are TRBV29-1 and TRBJ1-4; D is undetermined. The germline V gene encodes CDR1 SQVTM and CDR2 ANQGSEA. The CDR3 has 13 residues. V lost 6 bases to trimming and J lost 3 bases, with 11 bases between them. CDR3 nucleotides: TGCAGCGTGGGAGCGCAGTCTAATGAAAAACTGTTTTTT. The encoded protein is CSVGAQSNEKLFF.

This chain joins TRBV19 and TRBJ1-2, with TRBD1 matching 7 bases. The length of the CDR3 is 15 residues. Unmatched junction bases numbered 17, after V lost 8 bases and J lost 8 bases. The V gene's germline CDR1 is LNHDA and CDR2 SQIVND (reference sequence). The CDR3 DNA sequence: TGTGCCAGTTCCAAGGAGCAGGGGGTGATGGAGGGCTACACCTTC. The encoded protein is CASSKEQGVMEGYTF.

This clone was counted only a few times. V gene TRBV13 combines with J gene TRBJ2-5, with a weak D call TRBD1 (6 bases). V dropped 5 bases and J dropped 3 bases, with 10 bases sitting between them. Germline CDR1 is PRHDT and CDR2 is FYEKMQ (reference sequence). The CDR3 runs 13 residues. CDR3 amino acids: CASSRTDKETQYF. CDR3 nucleotides: TGTGCCAGCAGCCGGACAGATAAAGAGACCCAGTACTTC. The full variable domain, in which reference TRBV13 and TRBJ2-5 provide the parts outside the CDR3, is AAGVIQSPRHLIKEKRETATLKCYPIPRHDTVYWYQQGPGQDPQFLISFYEKMQSDKGSIPDRFSAQQFSDYHSELNMSSLELGDSALYFCASSRTDKETQYFGPGTRLLVL.

The rearrangement links TRBV18 to TRBJ1-3; a weak D match, TRBD1 (5 bases). V lost 3 bases, J lost 0 bases, and 9 bases lay in between. This CDR3 has 15 amino acids. Germline V CDR1 and CDR2: KGHSH, LQKENI. DNA for the CDR3: TGTGCCAGCTCACCCCGGACAAACTCTGGAAACACCATATATTTT. Translation gives CASSPRTNSGNTIYF.

The chain employs TRBV6-5 and TRBJ2-5, with D perhaps matching TRBD2 (5 bases). Germline V gene data show CDR1 as MNHEY and CDR2 as SVGAGI. The CDR3 is 13 residues long. V was shortened by 8 bases and J by 1 base, with 11 bases between the two germline ends. As DNA, the CDR3 is TGTGCCAGCCATTACGGGATCCAAGAGACCCAGTACTTC. Translation: CASHYGIQETQYF.

The CDR3: CAWAGGSGEKLFF. In nucleotides, the CDR3 is TGTGCCTGGGCCGGGGGGAGCGGTGAAAAACTGTTTTTT. The chain joins TRBV30 to TRBJ1-4; D possibly corresponds to TRBD1 (5 bases). Germline assignment: CDR1 GTSNPN and CDR2 SVGIG (reference sequence). The CDR3 has 13 amino acids. The ends were cut back, 5 bases at V and 7 bases at J, with 14 bases in the middle.